This is a list of T cell receptor beta chains from one sample in a study of T cell repertoires in cytomegalovirus infection. Each CDR3 protein gets one entry after TCRdb re-called the reads with MiXCR. The repertoire holds around 740,000 distinct CDR3 sequences, with 35% to 40% as singletons. Sample: PBMCs. The receptors shown here come from a human donor in good health (CMV status not recorded). Some clones in this sample may be carry-over from other donors' samples. Each CDR3 is given with its conserved first and last residue. D genes are given only for firm matches. Clone size, where shown, is once, few, many, or a class for clones that have expanded.

TRBD2,TRBV7-2,15,TRBJ2-1,many,TGTGCCAGCAGCACAAGCGGGAGCGCCTACAATGAGCAGTTCTTC,CASSTSGSAYNEQFF
TRBD1,TRBV7-8,16,TRBJ2-4,medium-sized,TGTGCCAGCAGCCTAAGGGACAGGGGTTCCGTGAACATTCAGTACTTC,CASSLRDRGSVNIQYF
-,TRBV27,14,TRBJ2-7,-,TGTGCCAGCAGTCCCAGCTACTGGGCCTACGAGCAGTACTTC,CASSPSYWAYEQYF
-,TRBV28,15,TRBJ2-7,many,TGTGCCAGCAGACCCGACAGTTCGGCGGACTACGAGCAGTACTTC,CASRPDSSADYEQYF
TRBD1,TRBV30,13,TRBJ1-5,few,TGTGCCTGGAGTACAGGGGGTGATCAGCCCCAGCATTTT,CAWSTGGDQPQHF
TRBD1,TRBV12-3/TRBV12-4,13,TRBJ2-7,-,TGTGCCAGCAATAGCCAGGGGGTTGGCGAGCAGTACTTC,CASNSQGVGEQYF
TRBD2,TRBV5-4,15,TRBJ2-3,-,TGTGCCAGCAGCTCGGGCGGGGGATTCGCAGATACGCAGTATTTT,CASSSGGGFADTQYF
TRBD1,TRBV29-1,12,TRBJ2-7,-,TGCAGCGTTCTGCCAGGGGGAGACGAGCAGTACTTC,CSVLPGGDEQYF
-,TRBV28,11,TRBJ1-2,few,TGTGCCAGCAGTTTAGTTGGTCCCAACACCTTC,CASSLVGPNTF
-,TRBV28,13,TRBJ2-1,few,TGTGCCAGCAGTTTCAGCAACTACAATGAGCAGTTCTTC,CASSFSNYNEQFF
TRBD1,TRBV19,13,TRBJ1-1,few,TGTGCCAGCAGCCCGACAGGGGTGGCTGAAGCTTTCTTT,CASSPTGVAEAFF
TRBD2,TRBV7-9,15,TRBJ2-2,few,TGTGCCACAAGGGGACTAGCGGGAGGATCCGGGGAGCTGTTTTTT,CATRGLAGGSGELFF
TRBD1,TRBV20-1,14,TRBJ1-3,-,TGCAGTGCTGGGGACAGGGGCGCTGGAAACACCATATATTTT,CSAGDRGAGNTIYF
-,TRBV4-1,14,TRBJ1-6,-,TGCGCCAGCAGCCAAAGGCAGGGAGGTTCACCCCTCCACTTT,CASSQRQGGSPLHF
-,TRBV14,19,TRBJ2-6,-,TGTGCCAGCAGCCAAGGAAGCTCCGGATTTGGCTCTGGGGCCAACGTCCTGACTTTC,CASSQGSSGFGSGANVLTF
-,TRBV5-1,15,TRBJ1-1,-,TGCGCCAGCAGCTCCCAGGGCCCGGGGAACACTGAAGCTTTCTTT,CASSSQGPGNTEAFF
-,TRBV6-1,14,TRBJ1-2,-,TGTGCCAGCAGTGACATATTGGGAGGTAGCGGCTACACCTTC,CASSDILGGSGYTF
-,TRBV12-3/TRBV12-4,15,TRBJ2-3,many,TGTGCCAGCAGTTTGGGCGGGAAGACTGTAGATACGCAGTATTTT,CASSLGGKTVDTQYF
-,TRBV7-2,12,TRBJ1-1,many,TGTGCCAGCAGCTTACGGGGTACGGGAGCTTTCTTT,CASSLRGTGAFF
-,TRBV29-1,11,TRBJ1-3,-,TGCAGCGTTAACGCTGGAAACACCATATATTTT,CSVNAGNTIYF
-,TRBV19,14,TRBJ1-4,-,TGTGACAGTAAGGTCGTCACAGAGAATGAAAAACTGTTTTTT,CDSKVVTENEKLFF
-,TRBV6-4,15,TRBJ1-1,once,TGTGCCAGCAGTGACTCCCAAACAGGGCGGACTGAAGCTTTCTTT,CASSDSQTGRTEAFF
TRBD1,TRBV12-3/TRBV12-4,16,TRBJ1-1,-,TGTGCCAGCAGTTTGGGGACGGGACAGGGGAACACTGAAGCTTTCTTT,CASSLGTGQGNTEAFF
-,TRBV12-3/TRBV12-4,17,TRBJ1-1,few,TGTGCCAGCAGTTTATCCCGTACAGGGATGCGAGGCACTGAAGCTTTCTTT,CASSLSRTGMRGTEAFF
-,TRBV27,14,TRBJ2-2,-,TGTGCCAGCAGTTTAGCCAGACACACCGGGGAGCTGTTTTTT,CASSLARHTGELFF
-,TRBV12-3/TRBV12-4,14,TRBJ1-3,-,TGTGCCAGCAGTTTAACAGTGTATGGAAACACCATATATTTT,CASSLTVYGNTIYF